Sequencing of this T cell receptor (beta chain) was carried out in a study of synovial regulatory T cells in juvenile arthritis. Study in general: Six patients were on methotrexate and three were untreated. Findings and caveats of the study: Synovial Treg CDR3 sequences overlapped more with iaTregs than other circulating Tregs. Blood Treg cells that were inflammation-associated showed lower TCR diversity than other blood Treg cells.

A word on this clone: No antigen is known for it.

Clones were read by immunoSEQ multiplex PCR, and TCRdb kept only the in-frame ones, dropping some. The sample totals about 9,700 clones. Germline V lookup: CDR1 LNHDA, CDR2 SQIVND (reference sequence). This CDR3 has 14 amino acids. This entry has no DNA. V is TRBV19 and J is TRBJ1-5; as DNA is missing, the TRBD1 call by TCRdb cannot be tested. The source material was Treg cells from blood. Subset given: remaining (HLA-DR-negative) circulating blood Treg cells. The receptor's source is a donor aged 2-30 years with juvenile idiopathic arthritis. The CDR3 reads CASSPRTGNQPQHF.